This note documents a single TCR beta chain sequence. Antigen unknown. Participants comprised healthy donors of bone marrow. PCR was performed using 60 Vbeta and 13 Jbeta primers. The data were produced by immunoSEQ multiplex PCR, yet TCRdb's version contains in-frame clones alone and is incomplete. The data contain fewer than 200,000 clones, approximately 79% of them singletons. Germline CDR1 is LNHDA and CDR2 is SQIVND (reference sequence). Trimming shortened V by 5 bases and J by 2 bases, and 7 bases separated the two germline ends. The length of the CDR3 is 12 residues. The data belong to a study of cytomegalovirus exposure and HLA in healthy donors. Study information: Earlier results showed some 120 million unique TCR beta sequences derived from around 170 million T cells.

Overall study findings and caveats: According to the study, 160 or so TCR beta chains were cytomegalovirus-associated. The majority of TCR sequences were rare, yet some public TCRs appeared in many donors.

The receptor was derived from a man in his forties or fifties in good health and CMV-seronegative. Sequenced sample: PBMCs. The chain is built from TRBV19 and TRBJ2-7, with D unresolved. CDR3 region: CASSVTAYEQYF. DNA of the CDR3: TGTGCCAGTAGTGTAACAGCCTACGAGCAGTACTTC.